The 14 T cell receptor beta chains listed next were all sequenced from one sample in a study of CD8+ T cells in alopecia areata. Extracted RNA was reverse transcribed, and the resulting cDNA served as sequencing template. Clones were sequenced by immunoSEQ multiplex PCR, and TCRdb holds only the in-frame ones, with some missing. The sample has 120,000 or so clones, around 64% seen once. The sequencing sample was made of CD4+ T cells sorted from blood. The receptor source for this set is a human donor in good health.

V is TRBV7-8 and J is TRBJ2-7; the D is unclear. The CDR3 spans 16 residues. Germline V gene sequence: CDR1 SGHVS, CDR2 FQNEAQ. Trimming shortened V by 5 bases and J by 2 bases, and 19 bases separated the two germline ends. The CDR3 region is CASSLGPSGQPYEQYF. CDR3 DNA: TGTGCCAGCAGCCTCGGACCCTCGGGCCAACCCTACGAGCAGTACTTC.

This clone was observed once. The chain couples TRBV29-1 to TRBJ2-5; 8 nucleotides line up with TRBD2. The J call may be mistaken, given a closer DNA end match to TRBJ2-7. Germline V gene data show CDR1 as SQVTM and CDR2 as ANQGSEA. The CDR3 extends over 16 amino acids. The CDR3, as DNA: TGCAGCGTTGGAGCCTCCTCCCCGGGGGGGCTATACGAGCAGTACTTC. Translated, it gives CSVGASSPGGLYEQYF.

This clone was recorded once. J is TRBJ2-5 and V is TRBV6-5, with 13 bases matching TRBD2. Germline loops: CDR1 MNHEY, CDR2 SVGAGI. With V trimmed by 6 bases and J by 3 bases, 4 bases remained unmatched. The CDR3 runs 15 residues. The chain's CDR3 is CASSSGLAGKETQYF. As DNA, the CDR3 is TGTGCCAGCAGCTCGGGACTAGCGGGGAAAGAGACCCAGTACTTC.

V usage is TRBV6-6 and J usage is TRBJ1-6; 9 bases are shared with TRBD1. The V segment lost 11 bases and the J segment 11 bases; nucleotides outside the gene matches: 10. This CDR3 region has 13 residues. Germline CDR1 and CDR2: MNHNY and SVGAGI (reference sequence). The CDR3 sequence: CASQGTGKPPLHF. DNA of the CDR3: TGTGCCTCCCAGGGGACAGGGAAACCACCCCTCCACTTT.

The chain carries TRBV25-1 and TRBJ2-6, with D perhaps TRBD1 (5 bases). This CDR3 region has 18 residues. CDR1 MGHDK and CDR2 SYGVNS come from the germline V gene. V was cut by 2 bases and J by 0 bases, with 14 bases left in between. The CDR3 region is CASSEGQGRVSGANVLTF. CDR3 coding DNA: TGTGCCAGCAGTGAAGGGCAGGGTAGGGTCTCTGGGGCCAACGTCCTGACTTTC.

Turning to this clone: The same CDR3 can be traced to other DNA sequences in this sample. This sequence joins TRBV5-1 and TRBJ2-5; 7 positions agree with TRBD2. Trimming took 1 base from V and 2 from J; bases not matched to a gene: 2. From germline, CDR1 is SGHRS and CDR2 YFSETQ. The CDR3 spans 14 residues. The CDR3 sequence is CASSLSGDQETQYF. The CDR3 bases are TGCGCCAGCAGCTTGAGCGGGGATCAAGAGACCCAGTACTTC.

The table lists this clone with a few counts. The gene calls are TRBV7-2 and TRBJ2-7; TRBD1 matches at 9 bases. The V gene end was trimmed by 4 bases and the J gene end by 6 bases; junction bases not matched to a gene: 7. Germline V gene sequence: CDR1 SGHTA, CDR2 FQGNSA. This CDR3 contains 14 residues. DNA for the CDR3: TGTGCCAGCAGCTCACCCGGGACAGGGACCGAGCAGTACTTC. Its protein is CASSSPGTGTEQYF.

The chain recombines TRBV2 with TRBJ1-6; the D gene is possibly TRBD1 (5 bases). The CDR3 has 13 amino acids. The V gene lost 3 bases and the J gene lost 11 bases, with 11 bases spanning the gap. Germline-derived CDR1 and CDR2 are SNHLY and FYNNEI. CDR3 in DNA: TGTGCCAGCAGTGAGAGGGGTGGGGCACCCCTCCACTTT. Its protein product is CASSERGGAPLHF. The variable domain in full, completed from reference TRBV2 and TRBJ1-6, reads EPEVTQTPSHQVTQMGQEVILRCVPISNHLYFYWYRQILGQKVEFLVSFYNNEISEKSEIFDDQFSVERPDGSNFTLKIRSTKLEDSAMYFCASSERGGAPLHFGNGTRLTVT.

The CDR3: CASSFGTDTQYF. For the CDR3, the DNA is TGCGCCAGCAGCTTTGGAACAGATACGCAGTATTTT. This chain joins TRBV5-1 and TRBJ2-3; D is ambiguous. Trimming took off 2 bases at V and 3 bases at J, with 4 bases between the two ends. This CDR3 comprises 12 residues. In germline, CDR1 is SGHRS, CDR2 YFSETQ.

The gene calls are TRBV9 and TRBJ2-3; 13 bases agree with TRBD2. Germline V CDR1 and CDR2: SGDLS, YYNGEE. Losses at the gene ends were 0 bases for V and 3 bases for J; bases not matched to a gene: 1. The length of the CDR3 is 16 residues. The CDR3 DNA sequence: TGTGCCAGCAGCGTAGGGACTAGCGGGGGTACAGATACGCAGTATTTT. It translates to CASSVGTSGGTDTQYF.

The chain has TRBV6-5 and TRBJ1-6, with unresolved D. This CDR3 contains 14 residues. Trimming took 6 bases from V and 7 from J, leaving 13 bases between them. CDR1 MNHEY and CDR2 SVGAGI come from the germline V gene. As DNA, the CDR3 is TGTGCCAGCAGCGGAGGCGGCGGCAATTCACCCCTCCACTTT. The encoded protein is CASSGGGGNSPLHF.

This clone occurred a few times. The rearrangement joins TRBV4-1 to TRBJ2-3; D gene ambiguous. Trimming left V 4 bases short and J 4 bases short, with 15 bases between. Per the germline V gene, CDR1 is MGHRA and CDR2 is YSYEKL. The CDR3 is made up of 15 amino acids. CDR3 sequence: CASSPRHGDSDTQYF. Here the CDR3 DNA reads TGCGCCAGCAGCCCGCGCCACGGTGATTCAGATACGCAGTATTTT.

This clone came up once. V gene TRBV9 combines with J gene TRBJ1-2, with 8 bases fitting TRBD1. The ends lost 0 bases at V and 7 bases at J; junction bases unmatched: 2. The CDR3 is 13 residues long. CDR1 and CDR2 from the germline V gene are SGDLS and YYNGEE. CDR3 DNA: TGTGCCAGCAGCGTAGGACAGGGGCTTGGCTACACCTTC. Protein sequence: CASSVGQGLGYTF.

The CDR3 loop reads CSVRTGQYYEQYF. CDR3 bases: TGCAGCGTTCGGACGGGACAATACTACGAGCAGTACTTC. This chain uses TRBV29-1 with TRBJ2-7; D is possibly TRBD1 (6 bases). The length of the CDR3 is 13 residues. Trimming left V 5 bases short and J 3 bases short, with 14 bases between. CDR1 is SQVTM and CDR2 is ANQGSEA in the germline V gene.